The present T cell receptor beta chain was sequenced within a study of T cell responses to AZD1222 COVID-19 vaccine. Study conclusions and caveats: Only a handful of AZD1222 recipients, several in all, had baseline seropositivity.

The protocol was immunoSEQ multiplex PCR, while the TCRdb copy is restricted to in-frame clones and leaves out a portion. The data show approximately 200,000 clones, around 93% seen once. The sample holds a few counts of this clone. Its cognate antigen is unknown. The identical CDR3 is also encoded by other nucleotide sequences in the sample. The starting material was peripheral blood, obtained 28 days after the second AZD1222 dose. This TCR was recovered from an adult who received the AZD1222 COVID-19 vaccine.

CDR3 coding DNA: TGCGCCAGCAGCCTCGCAGGGGGACGGAATTCACCCCTCCACTTT. This sequence encodes CASSLAGGRNSPLHF. The chain links TRBV5-1 to TRBJ1-6, with TRBD1 matching 7 bases. The CDR3 covers 15 residues. The trim removed 4 bases at V and 7 bases at J, leaving 8 bases unmatched. Germline V lookup: CDR1 SGHRS, CDR2 YFSETQ.